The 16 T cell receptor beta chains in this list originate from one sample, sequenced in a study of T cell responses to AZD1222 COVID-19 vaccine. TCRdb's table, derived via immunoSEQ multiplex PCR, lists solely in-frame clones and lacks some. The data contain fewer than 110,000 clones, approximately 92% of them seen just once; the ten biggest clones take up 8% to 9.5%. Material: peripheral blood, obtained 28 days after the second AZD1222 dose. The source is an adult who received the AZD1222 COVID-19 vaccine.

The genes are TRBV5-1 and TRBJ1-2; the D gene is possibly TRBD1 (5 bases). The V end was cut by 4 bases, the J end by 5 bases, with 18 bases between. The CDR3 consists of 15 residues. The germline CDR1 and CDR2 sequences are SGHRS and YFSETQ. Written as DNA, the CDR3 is TGCGCCAGCAGCCGGTCGCTACGGGGGGATTATGGCTACACCTTC. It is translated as CASSRSLRGDYGYTF.

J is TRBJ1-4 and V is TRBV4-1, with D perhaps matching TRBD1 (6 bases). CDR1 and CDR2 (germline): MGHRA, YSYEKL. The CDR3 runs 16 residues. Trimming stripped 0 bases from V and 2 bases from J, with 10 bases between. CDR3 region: CASSQDRGATNEKLFF. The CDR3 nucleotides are TGCGCCAGCAGCCAAGATAGGGGGGCCACTAATGAAAAACTGTTTTTT.

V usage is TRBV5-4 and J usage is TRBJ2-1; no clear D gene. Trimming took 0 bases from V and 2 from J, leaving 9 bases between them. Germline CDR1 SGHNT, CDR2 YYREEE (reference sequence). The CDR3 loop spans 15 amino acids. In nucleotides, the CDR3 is TGTGCCAGCAGCTTGGCCTCTGGGACCTACAATGAGCAGTTCTTC. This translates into CASSLASGTYNEQFF.

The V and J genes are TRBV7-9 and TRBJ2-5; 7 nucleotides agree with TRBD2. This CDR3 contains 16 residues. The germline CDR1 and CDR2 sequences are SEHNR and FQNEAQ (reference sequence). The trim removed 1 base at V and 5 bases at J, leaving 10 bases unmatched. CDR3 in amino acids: CASSLVGRPGGETQYF. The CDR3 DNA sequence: TGTGCCAGCAGCTTAGTAGGCCGACCCGGGGGGGAGACCCAGTACTTC.

The CDR3 bases are TGTGCCAGCAGCTTAGGGACAGCCATCACTGAAGCTTTCTTT. This gives the protein CASSLGTAITEAFF. The genes are TRBV11-1 and TRBJ1-1, with D maybe TRBD1 (6 bases). Germline V lookup: CDR1 SGHAT, CDR2 FQDESV (reference sequence). The CDR3 has 14 amino acids. Trimming shortened V by 1 base and J by 4 bases, and 10 bases separated the two germline ends.

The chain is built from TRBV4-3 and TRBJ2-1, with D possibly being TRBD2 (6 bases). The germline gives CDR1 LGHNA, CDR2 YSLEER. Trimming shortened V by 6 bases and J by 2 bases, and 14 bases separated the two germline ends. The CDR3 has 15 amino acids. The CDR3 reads CASSLRDSTYNEQFF. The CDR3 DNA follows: TGCGCCAGCAGTCTCCGGGACTCTACCTACAATGAGCAGTTCTTC.

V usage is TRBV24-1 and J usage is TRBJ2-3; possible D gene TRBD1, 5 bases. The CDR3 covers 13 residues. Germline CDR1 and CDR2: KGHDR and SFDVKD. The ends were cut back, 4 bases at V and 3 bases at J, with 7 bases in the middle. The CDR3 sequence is CATSDPGTDTQYF. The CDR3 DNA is TGTGCCACCAGTGACCCAGGGACAGATACGCAGTATTTT.

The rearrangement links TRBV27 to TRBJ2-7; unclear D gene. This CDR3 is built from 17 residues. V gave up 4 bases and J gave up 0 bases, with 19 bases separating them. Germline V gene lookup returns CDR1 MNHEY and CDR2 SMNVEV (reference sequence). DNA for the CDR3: TGTGCCAGCAGTTATAAGGGAACGTCGAGGAGCTCCTACGAGCAGTACTTC. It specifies CASSYKGTSRSSYEQYF.

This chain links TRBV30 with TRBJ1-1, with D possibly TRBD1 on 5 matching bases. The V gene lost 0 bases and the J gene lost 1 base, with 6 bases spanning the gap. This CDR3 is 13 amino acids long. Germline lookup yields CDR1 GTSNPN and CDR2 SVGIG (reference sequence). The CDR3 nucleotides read TGTGCCTGGAGTGTTGGGGGGAACACTGAAGCTTTCTTT. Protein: CAWSVGGNTEAFF.

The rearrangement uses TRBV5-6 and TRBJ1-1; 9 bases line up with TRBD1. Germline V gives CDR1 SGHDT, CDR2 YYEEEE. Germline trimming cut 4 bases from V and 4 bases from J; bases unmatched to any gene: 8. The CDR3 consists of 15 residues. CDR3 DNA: TGTGCCAGCAGCAGCCGGACAGGGGTGGGCACTGAAGCTTTCTTT. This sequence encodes CASSSRTGVGTEAFF.

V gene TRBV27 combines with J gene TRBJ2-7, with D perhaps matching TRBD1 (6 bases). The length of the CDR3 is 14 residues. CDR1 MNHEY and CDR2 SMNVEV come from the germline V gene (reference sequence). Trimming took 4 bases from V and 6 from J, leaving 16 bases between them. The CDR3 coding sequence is TGTGCCAGCAGTTCCACAGGGAGCCGGGGCGAGCAGTACTTC. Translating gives CASSSTGSRGEQYF.

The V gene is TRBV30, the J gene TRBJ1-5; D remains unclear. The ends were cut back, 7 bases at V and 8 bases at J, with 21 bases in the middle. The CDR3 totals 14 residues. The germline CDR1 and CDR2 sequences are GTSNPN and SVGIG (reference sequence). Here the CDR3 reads CAFNWAGAGEPQHF. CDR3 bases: TGTGCCTTCAATTGGGCAGGCGCTGGGGAGCCCCAGCATTTT.

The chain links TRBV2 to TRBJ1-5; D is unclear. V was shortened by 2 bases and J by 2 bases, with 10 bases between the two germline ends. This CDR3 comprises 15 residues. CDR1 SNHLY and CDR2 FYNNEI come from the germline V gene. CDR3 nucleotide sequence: TGTGCCAGCAGTGAATGGAGGAGAGGCAATCAGCCCCAGCATTTT. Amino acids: CASSEWRRGNQPQHF.

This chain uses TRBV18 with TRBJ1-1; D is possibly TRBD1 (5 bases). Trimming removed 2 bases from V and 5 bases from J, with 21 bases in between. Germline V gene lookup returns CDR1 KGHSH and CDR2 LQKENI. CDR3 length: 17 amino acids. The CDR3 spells CASSPNRQGTLGTEAFF. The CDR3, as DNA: TGTGCCAGCTCACCAAATCGGCAGGGAACTCTGGGGACTGAAGCTTTCTTT.

CDR3 nucleotide sequence: TGTGCCAGCAGCTTAGGTAGTACAGGCTATAGCAATCAGCCCCAGCATTTT. It specifies CASSLGSTGYSNQPQHF. The genes are TRBV7-9 and TRBJ1-5; D is possibly TRBD1 (5 bases). Trimming pared 1 base from V and 0 bases from J, leaving 13 bases between. In germline, CDR1 is SEHNR, CDR2 FQNEAQ (reference sequence). The CDR3 sequence is 17 residues long.

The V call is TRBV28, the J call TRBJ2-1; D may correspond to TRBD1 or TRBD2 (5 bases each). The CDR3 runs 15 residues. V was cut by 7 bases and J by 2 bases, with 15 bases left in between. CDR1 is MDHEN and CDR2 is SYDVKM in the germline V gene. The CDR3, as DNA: TGTGCCAGCAAACCGCAGAGGGGCGCCTACAATGAGCAGTTCTTC. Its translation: CASKPQRGAYNEQFF. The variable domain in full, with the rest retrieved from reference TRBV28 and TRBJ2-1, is DVKVTQSSRYLVKRTGEKVFLECVQDMDHENMFWYRQDPGLGLRLIYFSYDVKMKEKGDIPEGYSVSREKKERFSLILESASTNQTSMYLCASKPQRGAYNEQFFGPGTRLTVL.